Presented here are 17 T cell receptor beta chains from one specimen sequenced in a study of T cell responses to AZD1222 COVID-19 vaccine. The method was immunoSEQ multiplex PCR; TCRdb's version includes in-frame clones alone and lacks a portion of them. The sample includes 55,000 to 65,000 clones, around 86% of them seen just once. The specimen was peripheral blood, collected on day 0 of AZD1222 vaccination. Receptors originate from an adult in good health.

The chain carries TRBV18 and TRBJ2-1, with 11 bases fitting TRBD2. From germline, CDR1 is KGHSH and CDR2 LQKENI. This CDR3 comprises 19 residues. Trimming took 1 base from V and 1 from J; bases not matched to a gene: 9. For the CDR3, the DNA is TGTGCCAGCTCACCACGTCTAGCGGGGGGACGTTCTTCCTACAATGAGCAGTTCTTC. Translation: CASSPRLAGGRSSYNEQFF.

This chain uses TRBV5-1 with TRBJ1-2; 8 nucleotides align to TRBD1. After removal of 4 bases from V and 5 bases from J, the junction contained 10 bases not matched to a gene. This CDR3 region has 15 residues. Germline CDR1 is SGHRS and CDR2 is YFSETQ. The CDR3 sequence: CASSLGTGGSYGYTF. CDR3 DNA: TGCGCCAGCAGCCTGGGGACAGGAGGATCATATGGCTACACCTTC.

This clone was seen only a few times. The chain uses TRBV3-1 (or the pseudogene TRBV3-2) and TRBJ2-7; D gene unclear. CDR1 LGHDT and CDR2 YNNKEL come from the germline V gene (reference sequence). V lost 3 bases, J lost 1 base, and 4 bases lay in between. The CDR3 contains 12 residues. CDR3 residues: CASSHDSYEQYF. CDR3 in DNA: TGTGCCAGCAGCCACGATTCCTACGAGCAGTACTTC.

This clone appeared a single time. The rearrangement joins TRBV3-1 (or the pseudogene TRBV3-2) to TRBJ2-7; no reliable D call. V was pared by 4 bases and J by 0 bases, with 10 bases between. This CDR3 spans 14 amino acids. Germline CDR1 is LGHDT and CDR2 is YNNKEL (reference sequence). This CDR3 is CASSLLGVSYEQYF. The CDR3 bases are TGTGCCAGCAGCCTATTAGGAGTCTCCTACGAGCAGTACTTC.

The chain links TRBV5-1 to TRBJ2-6; D is ambiguous. This CDR3 comprises 15 residues. Germline-derived CDR1 and CDR2 are SGHRS and YFSETQ. Trimming took off 4 bases at V and 0 bases at J, with 8 bases between the two ends. CDR3 bases: TGCGCCAGCAGCCGACTGGGCTCTGGGGCCAACGTCCTGACTTTC. Residues: CASSRLGSGANVLTF.

The gene calls are TRBV4-2 and TRBJ1-5; 10 bases fit TRBD1. There are 19 residues in the CDR3. The junction had 16 bases not matched to a gene; V was cut back by 2 bases and J by 6 bases. Germline V gene sequence: CDR1 LGHNA, CDR2 YNFKEQ. CDR3 amino acids: CASSQPVGQGKRLGQPQHF. The CDR3 DNA is TGTGCCAGCAGCCAACCCGTGGGACAGGGGAAGAGGTTAGGTCAGCCCCAGCATTTT.

This clone has a single count. The J gene is TRBJ1-1, the V gene TRBV6-1; no clear D gene. The germline V gene has CDR1 MNHNS and CDR2 SASEGT. The CDR3 is 14 amino acids. V was shortened by 3 bases and J by 5 bases, with 13 bases between the two germline ends. CDR3 sequence (DNA): TGTGCCAGCAGTGATTACGGGTGTGGAACTGAAGCTTTCTTT. Its translation is CASSDYGCGTEAFF.

The chain couples TRBV5-6 to TRBJ2-2; D possibly corresponds to TRBD1 (6 bases). The CDR3 is 15 amino acids. V lost 0 bases to trimming and J lost 7 bases, with 13 bases between them. The V gene's germline CDR1 is SGHDT and CDR2 YYEEEE. The CDR3 here is CASSLVQGAIGELFF. In DNA, the CDR3 is TGTGCCAGCAGCTTGGTACAGGGAGCGATCGGGGAGCTGTTTTTT.

CDR3 DNA sequence: TGTGCCAGCGAGGGGACAGGGAAAGGTCCTAATGAAAAACTGTTTTTT. Translated: CASEGTGKGPNEKLFF. The chain recombines TRBV28 with TRBJ1-4, with TRBD1 matching 9 bases. The J segment lost 3 bases and the V segment lost 8 bases, leaving 10 bases of the junction unmatched. Per germline, CDR1 MDHEN and CDR2 SYDVKM. The CDR3 consists of 16 residues.

This clone has more than one count but fewer than ten. This chain uses TRBV9 with TRBJ2-2; D possibly corresponds to TRBD2 (5 bases). CDR1 and CDR2 from the germline V gene are SGDLS and YYNGEE. V was shortened by 0 bases and J by 3 bases, with 6 bases between the two germline ends. The CDR3 runs 14 residues. This CDR3 is CASSVARDTGELFF. The DNA of the CDR3 is TGTGCCAGCAGCGTAGCGAGGGACACCGGGGAGCTGTTTTTT.

The V call is TRBV11-3, the J call TRBJ2-1, with D unresolved. CDR3 size: 11 residues. From germline, CDR1 is SGHNT and CDR2 YENEEA. The V end lost 1 base, the J end lost 8 bases, and 3 bases lay between the germline ends. CDR3 sequence (DNA): TGTGCCAGCAGCTTAGGCTATGAGCAGTTCTTC. Protein: CASSLGYEQFF.

The chain couples TRBV5-1 to TRBJ2-2; tentative D call: TRBD1 (6 bases). Looked up from germline, CDR1 is SGHRS and CDR2 is YFSETQ. V lost 3 bases and J lost 1, with 13 bases in between. The CDR3 length is 16 residues. This chain's CDR3 is CASSYEPQGNTGELFF. CDR3 sequence (DNA): TGCGCCAGCAGCTACGAACCACAGGGGAACACCGGGGAGCTGTTTTTT.

This chain joins TRBV28 and TRBJ2-7; D is undetermined. The CDR3 spans 11 residues. Between the trimmed V and J ends, which lost 4 bases and 1 base, there was a span of 2 bases. Per germline, CDR1 MDHEN and CDR2 SYDVKM. The CDR3 sequence: CASSWSYEQYF. CDR3 DNA sequence: TGTGCCAGCAGTTGGTCCTACGAGCAGTACTTC.

The chain couples TRBV5-4 to TRBJ1-2; D is possibly TRBD1 (5 bases). CDR3 length: 15 amino acids. V lost 5 bases to trimming and J lost 5 bases, with 19 bases between them. Germline V CDR1 and CDR2: SGHNT, YYREEE (reference sequence). The CDR3 loop reads CASSPPGARGYGYTF. CDR3 nucleotides: TGTGCCAGCAGTCCGCCCGGGGCGCGGGGGTATGGCTACACCTTC.

This chain links TRBV21-1 with TRBJ2-1; the listed D gene, TRBD2, was not tested against the DNA. TRBV21-1 is a documented pseudogene. The CDR3 has 13 amino acids. CDR3 in DNA: TGTGCCAGCAGCAAAGCCCCGGGGATGGAGCAGTTCTTC. The encoded protein is CASSKAPGMEQFF.

The J gene is TRBJ1-6, the V gene TRBV5-6, with D hard to call. Germline V CDR1 and CDR2: SGHDT, YYEEEE. The CDR3 loop spans 12 amino acids. This chain's CDR3 is CGTSFANSPLHF. The CDR3 bases are TGTGGTACGAGCTTTGCTAATTCACCCCTCCACTTT.

V gene TRBV7-2 combines with J gene TRBJ1-3; D remains ambiguous. Germline assignment: CDR1 SGHTA and CDR2 FQGNSA. Trimming removed 5 bases from V and 0 bases from J, with 8 bases in between. The CDR3 has 14 amino acids. The chain's CDR3 is CASSLQSSGNTIYF. DNA for the CDR3: TGTGCCAGCAGCCTTCAGAGCTCTGGAAACACCATATATTTT. Looking up the rest from reference TRBV7-2 and TRBJ1-3 gives the full variable domain: GAGVSQSPSNKVTEKGKDVELRCDPISGHTALYWYRQSLGQGLEFLIYFQGNSAPDKSGLPSDRFSAERTGGSVSTLTIQRTQQEDSAVYLCASSLQSSGNTIYFGEGSWLTVV.